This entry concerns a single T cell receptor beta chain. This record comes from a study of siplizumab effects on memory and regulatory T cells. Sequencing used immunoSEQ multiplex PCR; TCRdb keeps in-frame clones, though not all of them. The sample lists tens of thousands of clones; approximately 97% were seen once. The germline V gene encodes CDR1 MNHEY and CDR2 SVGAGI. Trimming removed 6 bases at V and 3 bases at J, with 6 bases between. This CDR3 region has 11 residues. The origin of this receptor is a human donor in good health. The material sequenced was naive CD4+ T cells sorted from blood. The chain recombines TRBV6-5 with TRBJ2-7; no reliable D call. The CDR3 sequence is CASRRNYEQYF. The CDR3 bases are TGTGCCAGCAGACGAAACTACGAGCAGTACTTC.